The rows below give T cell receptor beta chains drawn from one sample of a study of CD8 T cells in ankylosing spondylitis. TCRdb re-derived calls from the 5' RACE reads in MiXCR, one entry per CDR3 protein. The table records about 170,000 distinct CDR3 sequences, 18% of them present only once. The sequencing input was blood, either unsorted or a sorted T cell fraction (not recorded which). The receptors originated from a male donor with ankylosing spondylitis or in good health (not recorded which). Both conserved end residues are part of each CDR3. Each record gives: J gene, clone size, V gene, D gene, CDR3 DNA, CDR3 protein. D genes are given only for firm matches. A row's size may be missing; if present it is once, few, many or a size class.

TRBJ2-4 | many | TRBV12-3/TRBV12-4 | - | TGTGCCAGCAGCCCCAGGCAGGGACACGTTCAGTACTTC | CASSPRQGHVQYF
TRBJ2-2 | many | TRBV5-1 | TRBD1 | TGCGCCAGCAGCTTGGTCGGACAGGGGTCCGCGAACACCGGGGAGCTGTTTTTT | CASSLVGQGSANTGELFF
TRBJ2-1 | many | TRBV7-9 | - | TGTGCCAGCAGCTCAGACCCCGATGAGCAGTTCTTC | CASSSDPDEQFF
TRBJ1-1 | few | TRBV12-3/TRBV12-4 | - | TGTGCCAGCAGCCTCCGGGTGAACACTGAAGCTTTCTTT | CASSLRVNTEAFF
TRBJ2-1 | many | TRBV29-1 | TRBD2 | TGCAGCGTTGATCTAGCGGGAGGATTCAATGAGCAGTTCTTC | CSVDLAGGFNEQFF
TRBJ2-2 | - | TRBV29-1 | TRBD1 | TGCAGCGTTTCCCGGGACAGGGGGCGAAACACCGGGGAGCTGTTTTTT | CSVSRDRGRNTGELFF
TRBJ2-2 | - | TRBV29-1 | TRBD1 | TGCAGCGTTGGACAGGGGGCGCGGGCCGGGGAGCTGTTTTTT | CSVGQGARAGELFF
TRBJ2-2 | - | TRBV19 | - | TGTGCCAGTACCGACCCAGGGATGAGGACCGGGGAGCTGTTTTTT | CASTDPGMRTGELFF
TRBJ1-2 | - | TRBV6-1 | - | TGTGCCAGCAGTGAACCAGACCCTTTCCACTATGGCTACACCTTC | CASSEPDPFHYGYTF
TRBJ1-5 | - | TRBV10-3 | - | TGTGCCATCAGTGAGGCTCGAGGGGGCAATCAGCCCCAGCATTTT | CAISEARGGNQPQHF
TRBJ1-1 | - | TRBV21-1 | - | TGTGCCAGCAGGGATACTGAAGCTTTCTTT | CASRDTEAFF
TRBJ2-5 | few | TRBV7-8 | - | TGTGCCAGCAGCTTAGCGGGCCGCGTAAACCAAGAGACCCAGTACTTC | CASSLAGRVNQETQYF
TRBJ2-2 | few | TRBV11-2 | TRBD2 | TGTGCCAGCAGCTCGGTTCGGACTAGCGGTTTCACCGGGGAGCTGTTTTTT | CASSSVRTSGFTGELFF
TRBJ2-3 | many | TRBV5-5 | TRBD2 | TGTGCCAGCAGCCCGGGACTAGCGGGATCTGGGGATACGCAGTATTTT | CASSPGLAGSGDTQYF
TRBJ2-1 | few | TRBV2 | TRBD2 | TGTGCCAGCAGTGAAACTCTAGCGGGAGTTTCCAATGAGCAGTTCTTC | CASSETLAGVSNEQFF
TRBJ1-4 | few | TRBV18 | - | TGTGCCAGCTCACCTCAGGGGACTAATGAAAAACTGTTTTTT | CASSPQGTNEKLFF
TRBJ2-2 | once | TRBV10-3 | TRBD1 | TGTGCCACCACAGGGGCCAAAACCGGGGAGCTGTTTTTT | CATTGAKTGELFF
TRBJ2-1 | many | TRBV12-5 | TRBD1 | TGTGCTAGTGGTTTGGGGACAGGGACGAACAATGAGCAGTTCTTC | CASGLGTGTNNEQFF
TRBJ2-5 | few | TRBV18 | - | TGTGCCAGCTCAACCCTATCCGGGAGTGAGACCCAGTACTTC | CASSTLSGSETQYF
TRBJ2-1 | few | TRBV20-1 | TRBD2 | TGCAGTGCTAGAGATCTGACGGGAGGTTTCAATGAGCAGTTCTTC | CSARDLTGGFNEQFF
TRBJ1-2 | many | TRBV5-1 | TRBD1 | TGCGCCAGCAGCCTTGAGGGGGCGGACTATGGCTACACCTTC | CASSLEGADYGYTF
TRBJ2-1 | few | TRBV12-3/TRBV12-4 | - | TGTGCCAGCATGCGGACCCGGGACTCTCTCAATGAGCAGTTCTTC | CASMRTRDSLNEQFF
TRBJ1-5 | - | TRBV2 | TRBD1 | TGTGCCAGCAGGAGGGGGCCGAATCAGCCCCAGCATTTT | CASRRGPNQPQHF
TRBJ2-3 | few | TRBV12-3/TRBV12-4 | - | TGTGCCAGCAGCCAAGGAATGAGTACGCAGTATTTT | CASSQGMSTQYF
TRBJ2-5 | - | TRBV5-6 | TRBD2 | TGTGCCAGCACCCGGGAGGGCACTAATAAAGAGACCCAGTACTTC | CASTREGTNKETQYF
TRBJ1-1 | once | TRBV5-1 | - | TGCGCCAGCAGCTTGGGTTCCGGAGGCACTGAAGCTTTCTTT | CASSLGSGGTEAFF
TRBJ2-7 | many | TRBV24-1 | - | TGTGCCACCAGTGATTCACGGGGCCCCTACGAGCAGTACTTC | CATSDSRGPYEQYF
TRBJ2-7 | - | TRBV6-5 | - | TGTGCCAGCAGTTACTCTATAAGCTCCTACGAGCAGTACTTC | CASSYSISSYEQYF
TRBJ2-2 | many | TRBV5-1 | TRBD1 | TGCGCCAGCAGCCTCCTCAGCAGGGGGCACACCGGGGAGCTGTTTTTT | CASSLLSRGHTGELFF
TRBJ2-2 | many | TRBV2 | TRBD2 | TGTGCCAGCAATTTGGGACTAGCGGGAGTAACCGGGGAGCTGTTTTTT | CASNLGLAGVTGELFF
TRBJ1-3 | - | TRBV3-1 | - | TGTGCCAGCAGCCAAGTTGGAAACACCATATATTTT | CASSQVGNTIYF
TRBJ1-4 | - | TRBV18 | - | TGTGCCAGCTCACCCAGAGGGGGGCGCATGGAAAAACTGTTTTTT | CASSPRGGRMEKLFF
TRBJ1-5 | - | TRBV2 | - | TGTGCCAGCAGCGGGACGGCGGTGGGGGCCCAGCATTTT | CASSGTAVGAQHF
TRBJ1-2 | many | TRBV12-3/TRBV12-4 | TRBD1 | TGTGCCAGCAGTCGGGACAGGGGGAAATTGGGCTACACCTTC | CASSRDRGKLGYTF
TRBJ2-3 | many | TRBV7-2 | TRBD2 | TGTGCCAGCAGCCCGCAGGGGACTAGCGCAGATACGCAGTATTTT | CASSPQGTSADTQYF
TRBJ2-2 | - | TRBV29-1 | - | TGCAGCGGAAGTAGAGGGGCCGGGGAGCTGTTTTTT | CSGSRGAGELFF
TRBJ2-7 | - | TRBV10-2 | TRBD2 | TGCGCCAGCAGTGACCTCTCTAGCGGGAGGGGAAACGAGCAGTACTTC | CASSDLSSGRGNEQYF
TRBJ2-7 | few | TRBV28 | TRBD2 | TGTGCCAGCAGCCACATTATGGGAGAGCGTAGCGGGAGTGATTACGAGCAGTACTTC | CASSHIMGERSGSDYEQYF
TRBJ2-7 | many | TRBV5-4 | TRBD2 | TGTGCCAGCAGCTTGTCTAGCGGGATCTCCTACGAGCAGTACTTC | CASSLSSGISYEQYF
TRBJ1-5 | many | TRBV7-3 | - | TGTGCCAGCAGCTTAACAGGGTTGGACCAGCCCCAGCATTTT | CASSLTGLDQPQHF
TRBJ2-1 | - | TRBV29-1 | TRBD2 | TGCAGCGTTGTCCCTAGCGGGAGGGGTGAGCAGTTCTTC | CSVVPSGRGEQFF
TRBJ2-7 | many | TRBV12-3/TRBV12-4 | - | TGTGCCAGCAGCTTTCAGGGGTTGGTCTACGAGCAGTACTTC | CASSFQGLVYEQYF
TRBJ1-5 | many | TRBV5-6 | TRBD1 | TGTGCCAGCAGCTTGGGAGGGGGCGTAGGCAATCAGCCCCAGCATTTT | CASSLGGGVGNQPQHF
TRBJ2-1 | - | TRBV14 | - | TGTGCCAGCAGCCAAAAAGCCCGGAGCTCCTACAATGAGCAGTTCTTC | CASSQKARSSYNEQFF
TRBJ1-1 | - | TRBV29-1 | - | TGCAGCGTCGACGGGGATCTGAACACTGAAGCTTTCTTT | CSVDGDLNTEAFF
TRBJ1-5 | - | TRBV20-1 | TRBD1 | TGCAGTGCTAGAGCGGCGGGACAGGTAGATAGCAATCAGCCCCAGCATTTT | CSARAAGQVDSNQPQHF
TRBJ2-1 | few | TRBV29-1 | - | TGCAGCGTTGAAATCCCGCTACTATCCTCCTACAATGAGCAGTTCTTC | CSVEIPLLSSYNEQFF
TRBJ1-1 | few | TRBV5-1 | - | TGCGCCAGCAGCTTGGGGTCTTCGAACACTGAAGCTTTCTTT | CASSLGSSNTEAFF
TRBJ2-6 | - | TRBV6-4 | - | TGTGCCAGTCTCGACGGTAGCTCTGGGGCCAACGTCCTGACTTTC | CASLDGSSGANVLTF
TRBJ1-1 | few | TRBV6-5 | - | TGTGCCAGCGCCCGGGGTGAGAACACTGAAGCTTTCTTT | CASARGENTEAFF
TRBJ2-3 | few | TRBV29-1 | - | TGCGGTGGTGATGTAAACACAGATACGCAGTATTTT | CGGDVNTDTQYF
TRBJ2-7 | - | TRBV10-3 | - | TGTGCCATCAGTGAGTTCACAAGGGAGGCCTACGAGCAGTACTTC | CAISEFTREAYEQYF
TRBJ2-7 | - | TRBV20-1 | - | TGCAGTGCCCTCTGGGGGGAGCAGTACTTC | CSALWGEQYF